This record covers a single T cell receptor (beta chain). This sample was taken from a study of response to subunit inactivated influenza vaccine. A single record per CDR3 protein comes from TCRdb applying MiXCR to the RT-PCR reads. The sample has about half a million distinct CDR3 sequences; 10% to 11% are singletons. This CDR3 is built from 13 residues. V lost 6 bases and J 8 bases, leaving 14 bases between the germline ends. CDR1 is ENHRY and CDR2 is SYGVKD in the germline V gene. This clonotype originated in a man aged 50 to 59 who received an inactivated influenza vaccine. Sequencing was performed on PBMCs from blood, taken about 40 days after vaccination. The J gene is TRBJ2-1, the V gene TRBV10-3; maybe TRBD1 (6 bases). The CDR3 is CAIRDPGVDEQFF. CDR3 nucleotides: TGTGCCATCAGAGATCCAGGGGTGGATGAGCAGTTCTTC.